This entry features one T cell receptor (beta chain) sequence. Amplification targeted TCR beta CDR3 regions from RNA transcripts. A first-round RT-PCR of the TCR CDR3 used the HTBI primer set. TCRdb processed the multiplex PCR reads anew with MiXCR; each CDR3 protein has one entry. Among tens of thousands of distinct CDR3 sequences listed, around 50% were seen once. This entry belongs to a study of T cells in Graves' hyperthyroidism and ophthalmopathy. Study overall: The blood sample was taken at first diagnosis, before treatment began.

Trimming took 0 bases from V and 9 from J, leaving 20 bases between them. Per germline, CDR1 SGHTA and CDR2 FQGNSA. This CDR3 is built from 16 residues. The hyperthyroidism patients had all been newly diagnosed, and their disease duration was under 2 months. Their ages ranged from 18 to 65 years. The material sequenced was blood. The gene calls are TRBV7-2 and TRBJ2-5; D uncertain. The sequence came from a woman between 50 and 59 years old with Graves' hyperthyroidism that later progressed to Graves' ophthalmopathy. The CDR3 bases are TGTGCCAGCAGCTTAGCAGGAACCCTTAGCAATCAGCCCCAGTACTTC. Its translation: CASSLAGTLSNQPQYF.